These T cell receptor beta chains were read from a single sample in a study of regulatory T cells in long-lasting Graves disease. TCRdb re-called the multiplex PCR reads with MiXCR, one entry per CDR3 protein. The sample consists of almost 450,000 distinct CDR3 sequences, 15% to 20% of them appearing once. These data were also filed under a second study, of T cells in Graves' hyperthyroidism and ophthalmopathy.

This specimen was peripheral blood mononuclear cells (PBMCs), taken at new diagnosis, from a patient treated with antithyroid drugs. The receptors were gathered from a woman aged 30 to 39 with Graves disease. Both conserved end residues are part of each CDR3. The D gene is left open where the match is weak. Size tells how often a clone was seen (once, few, many) or the class of an expanded clone, and some rows leave it out.

size: -; J: TRBJ2-5; V: TRBV4-3; D: TRBD2; CDR3: CASSQGPGLGGETQYF; DNA: TGCGCCAGCAGCCAAGGCCCGGGACTAGGAGGAGAGACCCAGTACTTC
size: many; J: TRBJ2-3; V: TRBV6-2/TRBV6-3; D: TRBD2; CDR3: CASFRLAGGPTDTQYF; DNA: TGTGCCAGCTTTCGACTAGCGGGAGGCCCTACAGATACGCAGTATTTT
size: many; J: TRBJ2-4; V: TRBV7-9; D: -; CDR3: CASSLDGVTYIQYF; DNA: TGTGCCAGCAGCTTAGATGGGGTAACGTACATTCAGTACTTC
size: few; J: TRBJ2-7; V: TRBV3-1; D: TRBD1; CDR3: CASSQDLYPGTGQYEQYF; DNA: TGTGCCAGCAGCCAAGATTTATACCCCGGGACAGGGCAGTACGAGCAGTACTTC
size: many; J: TRBJ2-3; V: TRBV11-1; D: -; CDR3: CASSTLVAGSSDTQYF; DNA: TGTGCCAGCAGCACCCTAGTAGCAGGGAGCTCAGATACGCAGTATTTT
size: many; J: TRBJ2-7; V: TRBV5-1; D: TRBD1; CDR3: CASSSRTGAYEQYF; DNA: TGCGCCAGCAGCTCGCGGACAGGGGCCTACGAGCAGTACTTC
size: many; J: TRBJ2-7; V: TRBV6-5; D: -; CDR3: CASSYAQAYEQYF; DNA: TGTGCCAGCAGTTACGCACAGGCCTACGAGCAGTACTTC
size: many; J: TRBJ2-2; V: TRBV7-6; D: TRBD2; CDR3: CASSSSGSWSGELFF; DNA: TGTGCCAGCAGCTCAAGCGGGAGTTGGTCCGGGGAGCTGTTTTTT
size: few; J: TRBJ2-2; V: TRBV6-9; D: TRBD2; CDR3: CASSYQREGPTGELFF; DNA: TGTGCCAGCAGTTACCAACGGGAGGGCCCCACCGGGGAGCTGTTTTTT
size: many; J: TRBJ2-2; V: TRBV5-1; D: -; CDR3: CASQGSGELFF; DNA: TGCGCCAGCCAGGGGTCCGGGGAGCTGTTTTTT
size: many; J: TRBJ2-7; V: TRBV27; D: -; CDR3: CASSLLDKPYEQYF; DNA: TGTGCCAGCAGTTTACTGGACAAACCCTACGAGCAGTACTTC
size: -; J: TRBJ2-2; V: TRBV7-8; D: -; CDR3: CASSLGITVNTGELFF; DNA: TGTGCCAGCAGCTTAGGTATTACAGTAAACACCGGGGAGCTGTTTTTT
size: many; J: TRBJ2-1; V: TRBV28; D: TRBD2; CDR3: CASSDISGKSYNEQFF; DNA: TGTGCCAGCAGTGACATTAGCGGGAAGTCCTACAATGAGCAGTTCTTC
size: many; J: TRBJ1-1; V: TRBV12-3/TRBV12-4; D: -; CDR3: CASSLGGGFEAFF; DNA: TGTGCCAGCAGTTTAGGAGGTGGATTTGAAGCTTTCTTT
size: many; J: TRBJ2-7; V: TRBV11-2; D: -; CDR3: CASSLDPGQNYEQYF; DNA: TGTGCCAGCAGCTTAGATCCTGGACAGAACTACGAGCAGTACTTC
size: few; J: TRBJ1-2; V: TRBV15; D: -; CDR3: CATSGLSASYGYTF; DNA: TGTGCCACCAGCGGCCTGTCTGCGAGCTATGGCTACACCTTC
size: few; J: TRBJ2-2; V: TRBV19; D: -; CDR3: CASSIVKPAGDTGELFF; DNA: TGTGCCAGTAGTATAGTGAAACCGGCCGGTGACACCGGGGAGCTGTTTTTT
size: many; J: TRBJ1-5; V: TRBV6-1; D: TRBD1; CDR3: CASSADRGKQPQHF; DNA: TGTGCCAGCAGTGCGGACAGGGGGAAACAGCCCCAGCATTTT
size: many; J: TRBJ2-7; V: TRBV14; D: -; CDR3: CASSLTGRERYEQYF; DNA: TGTGCCAGCAGCCTCACCGGGCGCGAGCGGTACGAGCAGTACTTC
size: many; J: TRBJ2-7; V: TRBV10-3; D: -; CDR3: CAISGATERGSYEQYF; DNA: TGTGCCATCAGTGGCGCGACAGAGAGGGGCTCCTACGAGCAGTACTTC
size: once; J: TRBJ1-3; V: TRBV27; D: -; CDR3: CASSLKAGDSGNTIYF; DNA: TGTGCCAGCAGTTTAAAGGCGGGGGACTCTGGAAACACCATATATTTT
size: many; J: TRBJ2-7; V: TRBV2; D: TRBD1; CDR3: CASSGNTGVHEQYF; DNA: TGTGCCAGCAGTGGAAATACAGGGGTCCACGAGCAGTACTTC
size: many; J: TRBJ2-7; V: TRBV20-1; D: TRBD2; CDR3: CSATRPGLGVYEQYF; DNA: TGCAGTGCAACTCGCCCGGGACTAGGGGTTTACGAGCAGTACTTC
size: -; J: TRBJ2-7; V: TRBV20-1; D: TRBD2; CDR3: CSAWGGLAGGEQYF; DNA: TGCAGTGCTTGGGGGGGACTAGCAGGAGGCGAGCAGTACTTC
size: -; J: TRBJ2-2; V: TRBV5-1; D: -; CDR3: CASSLGPETGELFF; DNA: TGCGCCAGCAGCTTGGGGCCTGAAACAGGGGAGCTGTTTTTT
size: many; J: TRBJ2-7; V: TRBV30; D: -; CDR3: CAWIRGAQNYEQYF; DNA: TGTGCCTGGATACGAGGGGCCCAGAACTACGAGCAGTACTTC
size: -; J: TRBJ1-2; V: TRBV5-8; D: -; CDR3: CASSPDESLSDSYGYTF; DNA: TGTGCCAGCAGCCCGGACGAGTCCCTATCTGATAGCTATGGCTACACCTTC
size: few; J: TRBJ1-3; V: TRBV2; D: -; CDR3: CASSASSSGNTIYF; DNA: TGTGCCAGCAGCGCCTCCAGCTCTGGAAACACCATATATTTT
size: few; J: TRBJ1-4; V: TRBV12-3/TRBV12-4; D: -; CDR3: CASVGGREKLFF; DNA: TGTGCCAGCGTGGGGGGCCGGGAAAAACTGTTTTTT
size: many; J: TRBJ2-3; V: TRBV6-5; D: TRBD2; CDR3: CASSYRSSGVRRQETDTQYF; DNA: TGTGCCAGCAGTTACCGGAGTAGCGGGGTCAGGAGACAAGAGACAGATACGCAGTATTTT
size: -; J: TRBJ1-2; V: TRBV5-1; D: TRBD1; CDR3: CASSKTGSDYGYTF; DNA: TGCGCCAGCAGCAAGACAGGGTCCGACTATGGCTACACCTTC
size: -; J: TRBJ2-7; V: TRBV19; D: TRBD1; CDR3: CATKNPGQGPYEQYF; DNA: TGTGCCACCAAAAATCCGGGACAGGGACCCTACGAGCAGTACTTC